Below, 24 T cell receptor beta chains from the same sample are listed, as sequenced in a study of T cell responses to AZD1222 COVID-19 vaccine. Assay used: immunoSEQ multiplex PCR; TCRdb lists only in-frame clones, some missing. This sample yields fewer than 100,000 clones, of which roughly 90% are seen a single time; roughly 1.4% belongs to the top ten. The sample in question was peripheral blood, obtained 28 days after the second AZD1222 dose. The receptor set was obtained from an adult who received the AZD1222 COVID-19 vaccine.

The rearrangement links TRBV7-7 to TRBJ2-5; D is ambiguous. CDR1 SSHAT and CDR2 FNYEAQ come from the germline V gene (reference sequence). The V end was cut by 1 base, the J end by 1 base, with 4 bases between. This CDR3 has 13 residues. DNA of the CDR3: TGTGCCAGCAGCTTAGGGGGCCAAGAGACCCAGTACTTC. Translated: CASSLGGQETQYF.

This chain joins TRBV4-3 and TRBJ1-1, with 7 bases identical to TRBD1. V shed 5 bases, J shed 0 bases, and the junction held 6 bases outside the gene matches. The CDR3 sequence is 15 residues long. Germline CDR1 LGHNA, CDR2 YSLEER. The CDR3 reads CASSSLGQMNTEAFF. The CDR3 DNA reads TGCGCCAGCAGCAGCTTGGGACAGATGAACACTGAAGCTTTCTTT.

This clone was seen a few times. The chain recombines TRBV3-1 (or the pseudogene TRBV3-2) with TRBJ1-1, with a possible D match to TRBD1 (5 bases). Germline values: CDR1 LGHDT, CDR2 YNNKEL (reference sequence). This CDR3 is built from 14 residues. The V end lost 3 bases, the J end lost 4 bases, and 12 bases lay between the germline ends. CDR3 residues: CASSHGQRFTEAFF. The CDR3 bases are TGTGCCAGCAGCCACGGACAAAGGTTCACTGAAGCTTTCTTT.

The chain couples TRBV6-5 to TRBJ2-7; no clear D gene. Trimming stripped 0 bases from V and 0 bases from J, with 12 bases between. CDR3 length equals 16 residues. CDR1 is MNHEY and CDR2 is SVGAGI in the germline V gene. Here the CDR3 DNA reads TGTGCCAGCAGTTACTCGGTCAGAGTGGGCTCCTACGAGCAGTACTTC. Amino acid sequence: CASSYSVRVGSYEQYF.

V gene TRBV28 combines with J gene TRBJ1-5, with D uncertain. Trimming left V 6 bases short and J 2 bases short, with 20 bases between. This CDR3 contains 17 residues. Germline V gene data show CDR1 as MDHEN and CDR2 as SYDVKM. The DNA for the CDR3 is TGTGCCAGCAGACACGACGGGGTGGTGGTAGGCAATCAGCCCCAGCATTTT. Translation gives CASRHDGVVVGNQPQHF.

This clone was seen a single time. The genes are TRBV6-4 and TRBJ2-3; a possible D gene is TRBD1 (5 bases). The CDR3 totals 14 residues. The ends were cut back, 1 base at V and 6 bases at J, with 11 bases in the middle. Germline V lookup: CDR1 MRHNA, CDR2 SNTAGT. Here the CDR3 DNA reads TGTGCCAGCAGTGACTGGTGGGGCGCGGATACGCAGTATTTT. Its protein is CASSDWWGADTQYF.

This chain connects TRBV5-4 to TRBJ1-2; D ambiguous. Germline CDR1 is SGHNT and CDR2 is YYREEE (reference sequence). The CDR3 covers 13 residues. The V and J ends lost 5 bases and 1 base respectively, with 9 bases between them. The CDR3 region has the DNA TGTGCCAGCAGACCTACAGATAACTATGGCTACACCTTC. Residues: CASRPTDNYGYTF.

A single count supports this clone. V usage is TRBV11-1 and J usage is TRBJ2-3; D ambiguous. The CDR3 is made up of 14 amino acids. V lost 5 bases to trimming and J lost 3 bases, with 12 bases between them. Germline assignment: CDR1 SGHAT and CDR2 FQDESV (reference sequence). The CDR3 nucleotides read TGTGCCAGCAGCCTCGGCATGAGGACAGATACGCAGTATTTT. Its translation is CASSLGMRTDTQYF.

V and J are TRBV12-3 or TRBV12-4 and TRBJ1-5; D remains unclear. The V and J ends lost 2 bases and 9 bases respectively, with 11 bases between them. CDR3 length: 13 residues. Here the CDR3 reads CASSLQTLTPQHF. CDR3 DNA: TGTGCCAGCAGTTTACAGACACTCACGCCCCAGCATTTT.

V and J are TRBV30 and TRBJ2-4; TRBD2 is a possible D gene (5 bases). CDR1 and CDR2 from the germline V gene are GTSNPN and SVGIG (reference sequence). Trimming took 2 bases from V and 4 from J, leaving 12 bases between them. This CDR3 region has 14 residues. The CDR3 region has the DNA TGTGCCTGGAGTCTACTAGGGAGTAAAAACATTCAGTACTTC. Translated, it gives CAWSLLGSKNIQYF.

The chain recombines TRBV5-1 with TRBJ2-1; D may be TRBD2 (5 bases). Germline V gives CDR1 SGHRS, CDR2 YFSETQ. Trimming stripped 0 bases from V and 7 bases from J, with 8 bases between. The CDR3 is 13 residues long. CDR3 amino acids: CASSLALANEQFF. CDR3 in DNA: TGCGCCAGCAGCTTGGCGCTAGCAAATGAGCAGTTCTTC.

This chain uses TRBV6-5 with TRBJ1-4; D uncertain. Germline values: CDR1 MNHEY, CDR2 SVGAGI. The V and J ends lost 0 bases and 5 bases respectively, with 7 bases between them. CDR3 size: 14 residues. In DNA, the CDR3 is TGTGCCAGCAGTTACTCGCGGGGAAATGAAAAACTGTTTTTT. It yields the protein CASSYSRGNEKLFF.

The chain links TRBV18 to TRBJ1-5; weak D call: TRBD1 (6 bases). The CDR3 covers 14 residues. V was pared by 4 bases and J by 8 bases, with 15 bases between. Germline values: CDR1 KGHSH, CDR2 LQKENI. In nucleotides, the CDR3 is TGTGCCAGCTCACTTGGGGGCGTCTTGGAGCCCCAGCATTTT. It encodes CASSLGGVLEPQHF.

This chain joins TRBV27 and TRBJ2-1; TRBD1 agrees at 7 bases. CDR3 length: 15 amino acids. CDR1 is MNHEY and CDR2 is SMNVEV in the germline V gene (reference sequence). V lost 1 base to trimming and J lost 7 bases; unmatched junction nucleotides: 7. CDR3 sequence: CASSLWPGTANEQFF. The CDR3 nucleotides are TGTGCCAGCAGTTTATGGCCCGGGACAGCTAATGAGCAGTTCTTC.

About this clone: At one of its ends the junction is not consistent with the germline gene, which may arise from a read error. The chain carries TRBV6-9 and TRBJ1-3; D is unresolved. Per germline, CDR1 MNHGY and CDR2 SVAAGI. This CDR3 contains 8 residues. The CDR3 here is CASSYRPF. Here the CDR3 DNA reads TGTGCCAGCAGTTATCGGCCGTTT.

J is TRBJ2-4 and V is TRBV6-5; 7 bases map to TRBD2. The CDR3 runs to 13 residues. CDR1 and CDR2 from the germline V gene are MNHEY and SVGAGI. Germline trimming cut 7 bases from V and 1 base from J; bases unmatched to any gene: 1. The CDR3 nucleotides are TGTGCCAGCATGGGAGGGGCCAAAAACATTCAGTACTTC. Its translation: CASMGGAKNIQYF.

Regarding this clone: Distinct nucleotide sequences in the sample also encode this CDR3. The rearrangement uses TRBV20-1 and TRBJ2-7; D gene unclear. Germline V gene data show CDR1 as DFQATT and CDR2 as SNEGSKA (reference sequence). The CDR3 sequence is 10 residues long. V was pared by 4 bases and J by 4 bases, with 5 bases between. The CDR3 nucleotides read TGCAGTGCTACTAATTACGAGCAGTACTTC. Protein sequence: CSATNYEQYF.

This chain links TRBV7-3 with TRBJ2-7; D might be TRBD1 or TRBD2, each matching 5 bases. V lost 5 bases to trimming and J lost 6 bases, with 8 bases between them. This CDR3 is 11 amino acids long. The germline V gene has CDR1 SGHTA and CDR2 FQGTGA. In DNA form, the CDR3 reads TGTGCCAGCAGCGAGGGGATCGAGCAGTACTTC. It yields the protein CASSEGIEQYF.

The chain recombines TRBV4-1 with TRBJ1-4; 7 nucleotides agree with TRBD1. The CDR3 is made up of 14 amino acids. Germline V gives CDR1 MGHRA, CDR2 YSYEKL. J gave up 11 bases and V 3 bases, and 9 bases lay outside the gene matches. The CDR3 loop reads CASSHPGEGAKLFF. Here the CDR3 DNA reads TGCGCCAGCAGCCACCCGGGAGAGGGGGCCAAACTGTTTTTT.

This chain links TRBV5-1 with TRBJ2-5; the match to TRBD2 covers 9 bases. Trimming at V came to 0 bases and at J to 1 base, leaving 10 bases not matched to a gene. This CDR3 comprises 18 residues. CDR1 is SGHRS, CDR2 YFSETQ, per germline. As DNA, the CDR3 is TGCGCCAGCAGCTTGGCCGTTAGCGGGGGAGAATCCCAAGAGACCCAGTACTTC. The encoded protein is CASSLAVSGGESQETQYF.

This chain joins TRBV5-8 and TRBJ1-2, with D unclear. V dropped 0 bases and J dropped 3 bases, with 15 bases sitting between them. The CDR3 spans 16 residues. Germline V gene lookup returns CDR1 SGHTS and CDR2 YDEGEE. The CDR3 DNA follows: TGTGCCAGCAGCTTGGGGGAGGGTAGTCGTCACTATGGCTACACCTTC. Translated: CASSLGEGSRHYGYTF.

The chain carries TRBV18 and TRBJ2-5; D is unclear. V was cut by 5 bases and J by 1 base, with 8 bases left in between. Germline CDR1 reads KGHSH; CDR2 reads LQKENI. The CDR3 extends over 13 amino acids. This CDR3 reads CASSSGTQETQYF. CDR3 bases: TGTGCCAGCTCATCGGGCACCCAAGAGACCCAGTACTTC. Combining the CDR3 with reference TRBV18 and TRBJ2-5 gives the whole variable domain NAGVMQNPRHLVRRRGQEARLRCSPMKGHSHVYWYRQLPEEGLKFMVYLQKENIIDESGMPKERFSAEFPKEGPSILRIQQVVRGDSAAYFCASSSGTQETQYFGPGTRLLVL.

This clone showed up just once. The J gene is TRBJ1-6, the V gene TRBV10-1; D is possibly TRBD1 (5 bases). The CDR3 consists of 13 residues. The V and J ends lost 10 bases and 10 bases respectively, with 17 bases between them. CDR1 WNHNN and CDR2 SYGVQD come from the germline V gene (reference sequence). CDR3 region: CATLSREDSPLHF. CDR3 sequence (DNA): TGCGCCACCCTCTCCAGGGAGGACTCACCCCTCCACTTT.

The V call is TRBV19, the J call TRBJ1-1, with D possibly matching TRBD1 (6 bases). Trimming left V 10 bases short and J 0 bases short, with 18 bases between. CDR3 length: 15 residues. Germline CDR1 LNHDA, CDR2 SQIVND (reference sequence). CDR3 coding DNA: TGTGCCACAGATAAGGGTGGGGACATGAACACTGAAGCTTTCTTT. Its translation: CATDKGGDMNTEAFF.